These T cell receptor beta chains were read from a single sample in a study of T-cell memory formation after mild COVID-19. TCRdb reprocessed the 5' RACE reads with MiXCR, giving one entry per CDR3 protein. The table has 95,000 to 120,000 distinct CDR3 sequences, about 24% seen once; the top ten hold 40% to 50%. Sequencing was done on a sample of PBMCs or a T cell subset sorted from them (not recorded which). The receptors stem from a man in his late teens or twenties who had mild COVID-19 (a few samples of this study predate the infection). Cell type and time point are not known. The CDR3 runs from the conserved cysteine through the conserved F or W. D genes are given only for firm matches. Clone size, where shown, is once, few, many, or a class for clones that have expanded.

>.|TRBV6-4|few|TRBJ2-1
CASSDSSVGAYNEQFF
TGTGCCAGCAGTGATTCATCGGTTGGAGCTTACAATGAGCAGTTCTTC
>TRBD1|TRBV14|few|TRBJ1-2
CASSQERAGGASGYTF
TGTGCCAGCAGCCAAGAACGGGCAGGGGGCGCCTCCGGCTACACCTTC
>.|TRBV5-1|few|TRBJ1-1
CASSSPGMNTEAFF
TGCGCCAGCAGCTCGCCTGGAATGAACACTGAAGCTTTCTTT
>TRBD2|TRBV6-2/TRBV6-3|few|TRBJ2-1
CASSYGVGLSYNEQFF
TGTGCCAGCAGTTACGGGGTGGGACTAAGCTACAATGAGCAGTTCTTC
>.|TRBV10-2|once|TRBJ2-1
CASSESGSSYNEQFF
TGCGCCAGCAGTGAATCTGGGAGCTCCTACAATGAGCAGTTCTTC
>.|TRBV30|many|TRBJ2-2
CAWSVGGETGELFF
TGTGCCTGGAGTGTCGGGGGTGAGACCGGGGAGCTGTTTTTT
>TRBD1|TRBV4-1|.|TRBJ1-3
CASQPVPGQGPSSGNTIYF
TGCGCCAGCCAACCCGTCCCGGGACAGGGGCCGAGCTCTGGAAACACCATATATTTT
>.|TRBV6-5|few|TRBJ2-1
CASRAGNEQFF
TGTGCCAGCAGGGCGGGGAATGAGCAGTTCTTC
>.|TRBV10-3|few|TRBJ1-2
CAISESKGPEANYGYTF
TGTGCCATCAGTGAGTCGAAGGGTCCGGAGGCTAACTATGGCTACACCTTC
>.|TRBV15|few|TRBJ2-1
CATSRDRTTDNEQFF
TGTGCCACCAGCAGAGATAGGACTACAGACAATGAGCAGTTCTTC
>.|TRBV2|.|TRBJ2-3
CASSEESYSGGALGYF
TGTGCCAGCAGTGAAGAGTCTTACTCCGGCGGGGCTTTGGGGTATTTT
>.|TRBV27|.|TRBJ1-2
CASSLDGPHYGYTF
TGTGCCAGCAGTTTAGACGGTCCCCACTATGGCTACACCTTC
>.|TRBV5-1|few|TRBJ1-5
CASSLRSSNQPQHF
TGCGCCAGCAGCTTACGCAGTAGCAATCAGCCCCAGCATTTT
>TRBD1|TRBV5-5|few|TRBJ2-7
CASSLVGGQGTYEQYF
TGTGCCAGCAGCTTGGTCGGGGGACAGGGGACGTACGAGCAGTACTTC
>.|TRBV4-1|.|TRBJ2-3
CASSQNRAGTDTQYF
TGCGCCAGCAGCCAGAACAGGGCCGGCACAGATACGCAGTATTTT
>.|TRBV7-9|.|TRBJ2-5
CASSSSSPISRETQYF
TGTGCCAGCAGCTCGTCTTCTCCGATCAGCAGAGAGACCCAGTACTTC
>.|TRBV20-1|.|TRBJ1-2
CSARDGGGPPNYGYTF
TGCAGTGCTAGAGATGGGGGGGGGCCTCCTAACTATGGCTACACCTTC
>TRBD1|TRBV12-3/TRBV12-4|few|TRBJ2-2
CASSLMGTGVSTGELFF
TGTGCCAGCAGTTTAATGGGGACAGGGGTCTCAACCGGGGAGCTGTTTTTT
>.|TRBV29-1|.|TRBJ2-2
CSVAPAANTGELFF
TGCAGCGTTGCCCCCGCGGCGAACACCGGGGAGCTGTTTTTT
>.|TRBV29-1|.|TRBJ1-1
CSVGDTEAFF
TGCAGCGTTGGGGACACTGAAGCTTTCTTT
>TRBD2|TRBV7-9|.|TRBJ2-1
CASSAPTGGSYNEQFF
TGTGCCAGCAGCGCCCCTACGGGGGGCTCCTACAATGAGCAGTTCTTC
>.|TRBV6-2/TRBV6-3|.|TRBJ1-2
CASSYGVSGYGYTF
TGTGCCAGCAGTTATGGAGTATCGGGCTATGGCTACACCTTC
>.|TRBV7-3|.|TRBJ2-6
CASSLNGPVSGANVLTF
TGTGCCAGCAGCCTAAATGGCCCTGTCTCTGGGGCCAACGTCCTGACTTTC
>TRBD1|TRBV29-1|.|TRBJ2-2
CSVEGARGTGLTGELFF
TGCAGCGTTGAAGGTGCACGCGGGACAGGGTTAACCGGGGAGCTGTTTTTT
>.|TRBV4-2|.|TRBJ1-1
CASSAGGRTEAFF
TGTGCCAGCAGCGCAGGAGGGCGTACTGAAGCTTTCTTT
>TRBD1|TRBV4-3|few|TRBJ2-3
CASSPRVNRGKGTDTQYF
TGCGCCAGCAGCCCAAGGGTCAACAGGGGGAAGGGCACAGATACGCAGTATTTT
>.|TRBV6-2/TRBV6-3|few|TRBJ1-1
CASSLFSDGENTEAFF
TGTGCCAGCAGTCTATTTTCGGACGGAGAGAACACTGAAGCTTTCTTT
>.|TRBV4-1|few|TRBJ2-4
CASSQDIRNIQYF
TGCGCCAGCAGCCAAGATATCAGGAACATTCAGTACTTC
>.|TRBV6-6|.|TRBJ2-3
CASSYDRGMRDTQYF
TGTGCCAGCAGTTACGATAGGGGGATGAGAGATACGCAGTATTTT
>TRBD2|TRBV5-5|few|TRBJ2-1
CGSVVGGAGNEQFF
TGTGGTTCGGTAGTCGGGGGGGCCGGCAATGAGCAGTTCTTC
>.|TRBV7-2|few|TRBJ2-7
CASSLNYEQYF
TGTGCCAGCAGCCTAAACTACGAGCAGTACTTC
>TRBD1|TRBV7-9|few|TRBJ2-1
CASSQVGQGVSRAYNEQFF
TGTGCCAGCAGCCAAGTGGGACAGGGGGTGTCTCGGGCCTACAATGAGCAGTTCTTC
>.|TRBV29-1|.|TRBJ2-2
CSVEDLGAETGELFF
TGCAGCGTTGAAGATCTGGGGGCTGAGACCGGGGAGCTGTTTTTT
>.|TRBV21-1|.|TRBJ2-5
CASIKDGAQETQYF
TGTGCCAGCATCAAGGACGGGGCCCAAGAGACCCAGTACTTC
>.|TRBV29-1|.|TRBJ2-1
CSVEIEAYNEQFF
TGCAGCGTTGAGATAGAGGCCTACAATGAGCAGTTCTTC
>TRBD1|TRBV6-2/TRBV6-3|.|TRBJ2-7
CASSTPSGQESSYEQYF
TGTGCCAGCAGTACCCCATCCGGACAGGAGAGCTCCTACGAGCAGTACTTC
>.|TRBV4-3|once|TRBJ2-1
CASSPPVGGSYNEQFF
TGCGCCAGCAGCCCCCCGGTGGGGGGATCCTACAATGAGCAGTTCTTC
>.|TRBV4-3|.|TRBJ2-1
CASSQEEGGHYNEQFF
TGCGCCAGCAGCCAAGAGGAAGGCGGACATTACAATGAGCAGTTCTTC
>.|TRBV7-9|.|TRBJ1-1
CASVQENEAFF
TGTGCCAGCGTACAGGAGAATGAAGCTTTCTTT
>.|TRBV4-3|.|TRBJ1-5
CASSQDAGGNQPQHF
TGCGCCAGCAGCCAAGATGCCGGTGGCAATCAGCCCCAGCATTTT
>.|TRBV7-8|once|TRBJ1-3
CASSLGWGGGNTIYF
TGTGCCAGCAGCTTAGGCTGGGGAGGTGGAAACACCATATATTTT
>.|TRBV6-2/TRBV6-3|.|TRBJ1-1
CASSYSPGPPNTEAFF
TGTGCCAGCAGTTACTCCCCCGGACCCCCTAACACTGAAGCTTTCTTT
>.|TRBV27|many|TRBJ2-2
CASSQDSPTGELFF
TGTGCCAGCAGTCAGGACAGCCCCACCGGGGAGCTGTTTTTT
>TRBD1|TRBV28|.|TRBJ1-2
CASSLQDRGTYGYTF
TGTGCCAGCAGTTTACAGGACAGGGGGACGTATGGCTACACCTTC
>.|TRBV29-1|few|TRBJ1-1
CSVDLQGDTEAFF
TGCAGCGTTGATTTGCAGGGAGACACTGAAGCTTTCTTT
>.|TRBV25-1|.|TRBJ1-5
CASSAVRAGNQPQHF
TGTGCCAGCAGTGCTGTCAGGGCGGGCAATCAGCCCCAGCATTTT
>.|TRBV7-9|few|TRBJ2-1
CASSLDATGTSDRAYEQFF
TGTGCCAGCAGCTTGGACGCTACCGGGACTTCCGATAGGGCGTATGAGCAGTTCTTC
>TRBD2|TRBV7-9|.|TRBJ2-1
CASSLPGLVYNEQFF
TGTGCCAGCAGCTTACCGGGACTAGTCTACAATGAGCAGTTCTTC